Below, 19 T cell receptor beta chains from the same sample are listed, as sequenced in a study of tumor and adjacent non-tumor tissue in lung cancer. A modified ARM-PCR protocol with three rounds of nested PCR amplified TCRbeta. Using its own MiXCR run on the multiplex PCR reads, TCRdb lists one record per CDR3 protein. The repertoire holds 50,000 to 70,000 distinct CDR3 sequences, with about 61% as singletons. This sample's RNA came from whole unsorted tissue. The normal lung tissue was taken more than 3 cm from the tumor edge. Source material: distant non-tumor lung tissue. The receptors originated from a man aged 65 to 79 with non-small cell lung cancer.

This clonotype occurred many times. The V call is TRBV5-1, the J call TRBJ1-3; D not certain. The V gene's germline CDR1 is SGHRS and CDR2 YFSETQ. Trimming pared 2 bases from V and 6 bases from J, leaving 3 bases between. This CDR3 region has 11 residues. The CDR3 spells CASSFENTIYF. The CDR3 coding sequence is TGCGCCAGCAGCTTTGAAAACACCATATATTTT.

This clonotype is judged medium-sized. The chain recombines TRBV6-1 with TRBJ1-2; D uncertain. V was clipped by 5 bases and J by 0 bases, with 13 bases between them. Looked up from germline, CDR1 is MNHNS and CDR2 is SASEGT. The CDR3 consists of 15 residues. For the CDR3, the DNA is TGTGCCAGCAGTACAACAGCCTCCTCTAACTATGGCTACACCTTC. Protein product: CASSTTASSNYGYTF.

Of note for this clonotype: A junction boundary mismatches the germline segment, possibly from a read error. The chain joins TRBV30 to TRBJ2-7, with D unresolved. Per germline, CDR1 GTSNPN and CDR2 SVGIG (reference sequence). The CDR3 is made up of 12 amino acids. The CDR3, as DNA: TGTGCCCGGACCCCCGGCGGATACGGGCAGTACTTC. Its protein is CARTPGGYGQYF.

To note about this clonotype: A much larger clone differs from this one at a single base, so this may be a read error. The V gene is TRBV12-3 or TRBV12-4, the J gene TRBJ2-2, with 9 bases aligning to TRBD2. CDR3 length: 16 residues. The CDR3 reads CASSTSGGRNTRELFF. For the CDR3, the DNA is TGTGCCAGCAGTACCAGCGGGGGGAGGAACACCAGGGAGCTGTTTTTT.

This chain links TRBV6-5 with TRBJ1-1; no reliable D call. The CDR3 consists of 14 residues. V lost 8 bases and J lost 9, with 22 bases in between. Germline V gene data show CDR1 as MNHEY and CDR2 as SVGAGI. The CDR3 reads CASWREAPEIKAFF. The DNA of the CDR3 is TGTGCCAGCTGGCGGGAGGCGCCTGAGATAAAAGCTTTCTTT.

For this clonotype: The CDR3 ends on some other residue instead of the conserved phenylalanine or tryptophan, so this is likely a read error. The chain's CDR3 is CASSLSTGELFY. CDR3 bases: TGTGCCAGCAGCTTAAGTACCGGGGAGCTGTTTTAT. The genes are TRBV7-9 and TRBJ2-2; unclear D gene. The germline V gene encodes CDR1 SEHNR and CDR2 FQNEAQ (reference sequence). Trimming stripped 2 bases from V and 5 bases from J, with 3 bases between. CDR3 length: 12 amino acids.

For this clonotype: Mismatch with germline at one junction end may stem from a read error. The chain uses TRBV6-5 and TRBJ2-3; TRBD2 might be the D (6 bases). The germline CDR1 and CDR2 sequences are MNHEY and SVGAGI. CDR3 length: 15 amino acids. CDR3 sequence (DNA): TGTGCCAACAGTTTTAACGGGAGAGGAAGATATACGCAGTATTTT. Translated: CANSFNGRGRYTQYF.

About this clonotype itself: One end of the junction fails to match germline, which may point to a read error. V usage is TRBV6-5 and J usage is TRBJ2-2, with 9 bases identical to TRBD1. CDR1 is MNHEY and CDR2 is SVGAGI in the germline V gene. The CDR3 has 17 amino acids. The CDR3 sequence is CASRFPGTGMHAGELVF. The CDR3 DNA is TGTGCCAGCAGATTTCCCGGGACAGGGATGCACGCCGGGGAGCTGGTTTTT.

This clonotype was recorded at least ten times. This sequence joins TRBV28 and TRBJ2-3; no reliable D call. There are 14 residues in the CDR3. CDR1 and CDR2 from the germline V gene are MDHEN and SYDVKM. Trimming took off 2 bases at V and 3 bases at J, with 9 bases between the two ends. CDR3 amino acids: CASSLMRETDTQYF. DNA of the CDR3: TGTGCCAGCAGTTTAATGAGAGAGACAGATACGCAGTATTTT.

Of note for this clonotype: Given a much more abundant clone one base away, this may be a read error. The rearrangement uses TRBV30 and TRBJ1-5; 8 positions agree with TRBD1. The V gene's germline CDR1 is GTSNPN and CDR2 SVGIG (reference sequence). The V segment lost 4 bases and the J segment 1 base; nucleotides outside the gene matches: 3. This CDR3 region has 14 residues. The CDR3 here is CAWINRGSNQPQHF. The CDR3 bases are TGTGCCTGGATTAACAGGGGGAGCAATCAGCCCCAGCATTTT.

The chain has TRBV11-2 and TRBJ2-7, with D possibly matching TRBD2 (5 bases). In germline, CDR1 is SGHAT, CDR2 FQNNGV. The V end lost 5 bases, the J end lost 13 bases, and 18 bases lay between the germline ends. This CDR3 spans 12 amino acids. CDR3 nucleotides: TGTGCCAGCAGCCCCACGGGGTACGAACACTACTTC. Protein: CASSPTGYEHYF.

The chain is built from TRBV20-1 and TRBJ2-2; D is uncertain. Trimming left V 0 bases short and J 7 bases short, with 6 bases between. From germline, CDR1 is DFQATT and CDR2 SNEGSKA (reference sequence). The CDR3 is made up of 12 amino acids. The DNA of the CDR3 is TGCAGTGCTAGAGACATGGGCGGGGAGCTGTTTTTT. Translating it yields CSARDMGGELFF.

Comment on this clonotype: A much larger clone lies a single base off, so this may be a read error. CDR3 sequence: CRASLSDTQYF. CDR3 DNA: TGCAGAGCTAGCCTATCGGATACGCAGTATTTT. The rearrangement joins TRBV20-1 to TRBJ2-3, with a possible D match to TRBD2 (5 bases). From germline, CDR1 is DFQATT and CDR2 SNEGSKA (reference sequence). This CDR3 has 11 residues.

The chain has TRBV28 and TRBJ1-2; 7 bases agree with TRBD1. This CDR3 is 17 amino acids long. Germline assignment: CDR1 MDHEN and CDR2 SYDVKM. Trimming cost V 5 bases and J 1 base; bases outside gene matches: 13. CDR3 in DNA: TGTGCCAGCAGTAGCCTTGTACAGGGGTTCGGTAACTATGGCTACACCTTC. It codes for CASSSLVQGFGNYGYTF.

About this clonotype itself: An end of the junction differs from the germline gene, which may be a read error. The rearrangement links TRBV11-2 to TRBJ2-3; D is perhaps TRBD1 (6 bases). This CDR3 contains 17 residues. CDR1 and CDR2 from the germline V gene are SGHAT and FQNNGV. The CDR3 nucleotides are TGTGCCAGCAGCTTGCACACGGGACAACGCCGCACAGATACACAGTATTTT. Its protein is CASSLHTGQRRTDTQYF.

V and J are TRBV4-1 and TRBJ2-3, with 9 positions matching TRBD1. The CDR3 is made up of 14 amino acids. Germline V gene data show CDR1 as MGHRA and CDR2 as YSYEKL. V lost 8 bases and J lost 1; bases outside the gene matches: 4. CDR3 sequence (DNA): TGCGCCAGCCAACGGGACAGGGGCACAGATACGCAGTATTTT. Its protein product is CASQRDRGTDTQYF.

Turning to this clonotype: With a much larger clone just one base away, this may be a read error. V usage is TRBV7-9 and J usage is TRBJ2-7; TRBD2 matches 8 bases. CDR3 length: 13 residues. Germline-derived CDR1 and CDR2 are SEHNR and FQNEAQ (reference sequence). The CDR3 DNA reads as TGTGCCAGCAGCTTGACAGCGGGGGACGAGCATTACTTC. This codes for CASSLTAGDEHYF.

In its sample, this clonotype was seen many times. J is TRBJ1-3 and V is TRBV10-3; D is uncertain. The germline V gene encodes CDR1 ENHRY and CDR2 SYGVKD. Trimming removed 3 bases from V and 0 bases from J, with 9 bases in between. The CDR3 consists of 15 residues. The CDR3 reads CAISERGSSGNTIYF. For the CDR3, the DNA is TGTGCCATCAGTGAACGAGGGAGCTCTGGAAACACCATATATTTT.

The V call is TRBV11-2, the J call TRBJ2-7; 8 positions agree with TRBD1. The CDR3 loop spans 13 amino acids. V was pared by 9 bases and J by 3 bases, with 7 bases of the junction left unmatched. Germline-derived CDR1 and CDR2 are SGHAT and FQNNGV. This CDR3 is CARSRTGLYEQYF. CDR3 bases: TGTGCCAGGAGCAGGACAGGGCTCTACGAGCAGTACTTC.